This T cell receptor (beta chain) was recovered during a study of blood T cell repertoires in COVID-19 (dated by TCRdb to between 2020 and 2021). Broadly, across the study: Samples covering the acute and convalescent phases of COVID-19 were provided by collaborators in the United States, Italy and Spain. Where available, HLA class I and class II types were obtained from metadata supplied by the sample provider rather than from assay-based typing. The prospective study material was composed of cDNA or gDNA derived from T cells, B-cell-depleted T cells, or PBMCs. Samples came from the ongoing ImmuneRACE study (first 160 participants) plus 1,254 subjects from 6 global collaborators. The repertoires were released in a freely available public database meant as a resource for research on the immune response to SARS-CoV-2. The dataset comprised deeply sampled blood TCRbeta repertoires from subjects exposed to, actively infected with, or recovered from COVID-19. The sample metadata nearly always contained a de-identified subject ID, COVID-19 status, age in years and sex. The study at large found these results: How much clinical and demographic metadata was included differed by source and by participant, and the metadata was provided uncurated.

In the prospective study, participants were 18 to 89 years old, resided in 25 or so geographic areas of the United States, and were enrolled through a virtual design. Cohort assignment in the prospective study relied on participant-reported clinical history from a screening survey and a study questionnaire. For ImmuneRACE Cohort 3, a participant was defined as recovered based on two consecutive negative NP/OP PCR tests, clearance by a healthcare professional, or resolution of symptoms. In the prospective study, mobile phlebotomists collected whole blood, serum and a nasopharyngeal or oropharyngeal swab from each participant. Over an approximately two-month period, participants in the prospective study had the option of providing additional blood draws and questionnaires. Before DNA extraction, blood samples from the prospective study were shipped at room temperature or frozen. The immunoSEQ Assay, a bias-controlled multiplex PCR, was used to amplify TCRbeta CDR3 regions from genomic DNA. The source study handled its data this way. Within the assay, amplification of reference gene primers was used to estimate how many nucleated cells each sample contained. To quantify the absolute abundance of each unique TCRbeta CDR3 rearrangement, sequence reads were collapsed and filtered. Productive Simpson clonality was computed per sample as the square root of Simpson's diversity index over productive rearrangements. The table comes from immuneACCESS by way of TCRdb, which keeps in-frame sequences with V and J called. Part of the clones is missing from these tables; in studies checked, under half for an unresolved V gene and the rest for unknown reasons. The DNA was the basis for D and trimming; V, J and clone size are from that table. This sample has 330,000 or so clones in its table, and roughly 87% of those were observed once. 3% of the sample is held by the ten biggest clonotypes.

As to this clone: Its antigen remains undetermined. No quality values exist for individual bases; no much larger clone is one base distant.

The sample comprised PBMCs or T cells enriched from blood (not recorded which). This sequence was found in a woman in her 30s who had recovered from COVID-19.

CDR3 loop: CASTNLQGNEKLFF. The base sequence is TGTGCCAGCACCAACCTACAGGGTAATGAAAAACTGTTTTTT. The chain links TRBV6-5 with TRBJ1-4; TRBD1 could be the D gene, as 6 bases match. The CDR3 has 14 amino acids, counting the end cysteine and phenylalanine. The DNA shown is the 42-base CDR3, in frame from base 1. The germline V gene encodes CDR1 MNHEY and CDR2 SVGAGI. Trimming at the junction amounts to 7 bases on V and 4 bases on J, and the germline ends lie 13 bases apart.